This paragraph covers one TCR beta chain sequence. Generated by immunoSEQ multiplex PCR, the TCRdb table keeps only in-frame clones and is missing some. The sample contains approximately 90,000 clones, less than 90% of which appear only once. From germline, CDR1 is MNHEY and CDR2 SMNVEV (reference sequence). V was cut by 0 bases and J by 5 bases, with 5 bases left in between. The CDR3 extends over 13 amino acids. The sample comes from a study of T cell responses to AZD1222 COVID-19 vaccine. The source material was peripheral blood, sampled on day 0 of AZD1222 vaccination. This TCR was recovered from an adult in good health. The chain uses TRBV27 and TRBJ1-5; D uncertain. CDR3: CASSLSPYQPQHF. Written as DNA, the CDR3 is TGTGCCAGCAGTTTATCCCCTTATCAGCCCCAGCATTTT.